Given below is one T cell receptor (beta chain) in context. The antigen remains unidentified. Using genomic DNA as the template, TCR beta VDJ and CDR3 profiling was carried out. TCRdb recomputed calls from the reads with MiXCR, one row per CDR3 protein. Of about 160,000 distinct CDR3 sequences listed, roughly 48% are singletons. These data are taken from a study of CD8+CD57+ T cells in acquired aplastic anemia. Study at large: The average read count for CD4+ cells in healthy donors was around 11 million. Study outcomes and limitations: CD8+ Simpson's diversity did not differ significantly between patients and controls.

Sequencing was done on a sample of sorted CD4+, CD8+, or CD8+CD57+ T cells (not recorded which) from PBMCs. This receptor was obtained from a human donor in good health.

The CDR3 loop reads CSARRGQGAYIQYF. The CDR3 DNA sequence: TGCAGTGCCCGAAGGGGACAGGGGGCTTACATTCAGTACTTC. The gene calls are TRBV20-1 and TRBJ2-4; 12 bases map to TRBD1. Trimming at V came to 6 bases and at J to 8 bases, leaving 8 bases not matched to a gene. The CDR3 runs 14 residues. Per germline, CDR1 DFQATT and CDR2 SNEGSKA (reference sequence).